Listed below are T cell receptor beta chains from one sample, sequenced in a study of tumor and adjacent non-tumor tissue in lung cancer. TCRdb re-called the multiplex PCR reads through MiXCR, storing one row per CDR3 protein. The sample holds under 250,000 distinct CDR3 sequences, 70% to 75% seen once. The sample comprised lung tumor tissue. These receptors came from a man in his 60s with non-small cell lung cancer. Each CDR3 is given with its conserved first and last residue. The size of a clone is reported for some rows only, either as once, few or many, or as a class for expanded clones.

size: NA
V: TRBV4-2
CDR3: CASSPSWASVGGTNEQYF

size: NA
V: TRBV12-3/TRBV12-4
CDR3: CASSLILGAYNEQFF

size: once
V: TRBV20-1
CDR3: CSAGQFIEKLFF

size: NA
V: TRBV11-3
CDR3: CASSLRELTDTQYF

size: NA
V: TRBV7-8
CDR3: CASRLRHQPQHF

size: many
V: TRBV6-1
CDR3: CASSESRRDTEAFF

size: NA
V: TRBV11-2
CDR3: CASSLMAGGTGELFF

size: NA
V: TRBV12-3/TRBV12-4
CDR3: CTSTPVITYTQYF

size: many
V: TRBV6-5
CDR3: CASRSSYNSPLHF

size: few
V: TRBV6-2/TRBV6-3
CDR3: CASSSDEVGGYYNEQFF

size: NA
V: TRBV6-1
CDR3: CASSDHNNLPQHF

size: NA
V: TRBV20-1
CDR3: CSARVTGNSPLHF

size: NA
V: TRBV20-1
CDR3: CGARVEGQPTHTQYF

size: NA
V: TRBV12-3/TRBV12-4
CDR3: CASSRRGIEAFF